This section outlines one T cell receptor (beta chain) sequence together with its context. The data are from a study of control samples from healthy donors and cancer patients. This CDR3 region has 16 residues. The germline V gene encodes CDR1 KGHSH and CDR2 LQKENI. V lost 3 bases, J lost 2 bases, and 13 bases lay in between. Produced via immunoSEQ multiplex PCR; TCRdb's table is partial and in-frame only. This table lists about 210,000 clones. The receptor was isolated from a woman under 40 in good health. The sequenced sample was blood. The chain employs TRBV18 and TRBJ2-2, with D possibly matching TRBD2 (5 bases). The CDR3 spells CASSPRAASNTGELFF. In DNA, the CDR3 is TGTGCCAGCTCACCGCGGGCAGCTTCAAACACCGGGGAGCTGTTTTTT.